The source of this T cell receptor (beta chain) is a study of blood T cell repertoires in COVID-19. V lost 10 bases, J lost 4 bases, and 6 bases stayed unmatched. This CDR3 region has 12 residues. Germline values: CDR1 MNHEY, CDR2 SVGAGI. Using immunoSEQ multiplex PCR, the repertoire was profiled, and TCRdb retains in-frame clones only, with some absent. The sample holds 200,000 to 250,000 clones; 75% to 85% are singletons and the top ten take about 2.4%. What was sequenced was peripheral blood. This TCR was sampled from a woman aged 70 to 79 with COVID-19, enrolled during active disease. The V gene is TRBV6-5, the J gene TRBJ1-2; TRBD1 aligns across 7 bases. The chain's CDR3 is CATTAGGYGYTF. DNA for the CDR3: TGTGCCACCACCGCAGGGGGCTATGGCTACACCTTC.